The 22 T cell receptor beta chains below come from one sample, sequenced in a study of blood T cells in healthy people across ages. A second PCR, run for about 7 to 11 cycles, used a sample-barcoded 5' primer plus a J-beta primer mix. Each CDR3 protein gets one entry after TCRdb re-called the 5' RACE reads with MiXCR. The sample contains hundreds of thousands of distinct CDR3 sequences, 45% to 70% of which appear only once. The sequenced sample consisted of blood. Receptor source: a man aged 35 to 55 in good health.

The chain has TRBV7-2 and TRBJ1-1, with D unclear. Trimming left V 2 bases short and J 5 bases short, with 9 bases between. Germline V gives CDR1 SGHTA, CDR2 FQGNSA. This CDR3 is built from 13 residues. CDR3 amino acids: CASSLPGRTEAFF. The CDR3 DNA sequence: TGTGCCAGCAGCTTACCAGGCCGGACTGAAGCTTTCTTT.

This clonotype was detected a few times. The rearrangement links TRBV7-2 to TRBJ2-3; D remains ambiguous. Per the germline V gene, CDR1 is SGHTA and CDR2 is FQGNSA. This CDR3 is built from 15 residues. Trimming stripped 1 base from V and 1 base from J, with 9 bases between. CDR3 amino acids: CASSLDKRGTDTQYF. In DNA, the CDR3 is TGTGCCAGCAGCTTAGACAAGAGAGGCACAGATACGCAGTATTTT.

In its sample, this clonotype was seen a few times. This chain uses TRBV11-3 with TRBJ2-5; D may match TRBD1 or TRBD2 (5 bases each). Trimming shortened V by 6 bases and J by 5 bases, and 19 bases separated the two germline ends. Germline V gives CDR1 SGHNT, CDR2 YENEEA. This CDR3 spans 15 amino acids. CDR3 nucleotides: TGTGCCAGCAGGTCCTCCGGGACGGACTTTGAGACCCAGTACTTC. Translated: CASRSSGTDFETQYF. The complete variable domain, with remaining parts taken from reference TRBV11-3 and TRBJ2-5, reads EAGVVQSPRYKIIEKKQPVAFWCNPISGHNTLYWYLQNLGQGPELLIRYENEEAVDDSQLPKDRFSAERLKGVDSTLKIQPAELGDSAVYLCASRSSGTDFETQYFGPGTRLLVL.

This rearrangement joins TRBV28 to TRBJ1-2; 7 positions match TRBD1. J gave up 4 bases and V 6 bases, and 8 bases lay outside the gene matches. The CDR3 consists of 14 residues. CDR1 and CDR2 (germline): MDHEN, SYDVKM. CDR3 residues: CASSLQGIVYGYTF. The DNA of the CDR3 is TGTGCCAGCAGCCTACAGGGGATAGTCTATGGCTACACCTTC.

V gene TRBV29-1 combines with J gene TRBJ2-2; the D is unclear. Per the germline V gene, CDR1 is SQVTM and CDR2 is ANQGSEA. The CDR3 is 13 amino acids. Trimming took off 7 bases at V and 7 bases at J, with 16 bases between the two ends. CDR3 sequence reads: CSALQFLGGELFF. DNA for the CDR3: TGCAGCGCCTTACAGTTCCTTGGCGGGGAGCTGTTTTTT.

The genes are TRBV24-1 and TRBJ2-2; TRBD1 matches at 8 bases. The V segment lost 3 bases and the J segment 2 bases; nucleotides outside the gene matches: 13. Germline lookup yields CDR1 KGHDR and CDR2 SFDVKD. The CDR3 totals 19 residues. The CDR3 protein is CATSDHRTGISRNTGELFF. The CDR3, as DNA: TGTGCCACCAGTGATCACCGGACAGGGATTTCTCGAAACACCGGGGAGCTGTTTTTT.

The genes are TRBV5-6 and TRBJ1-5; 7 positions agree with TRBD1. The CDR3 sequence is 15 residues long. Trimming removed 2 bases from V and 3 bases from J; junction bases left unmatched: 5. Germline lookup yields CDR1 SGHDT and CDR2 YYEEEE. The CDR3 protein is CASSFWTGYNQPQHF. The CDR3 nucleotides read TGTGCCAGCAGCTTCTGGACAGGCTACAATCAGCCCCAGCATTTT.

This clonotype appeared a few times. The V gene is TRBV20-1, the J gene TRBJ2-4; a possible D gene is TRBD2 (5 bases). Trimming stripped 3 bases from V and 5 bases from J, with 11 bases between. CDR1 is DFQATT and CDR2 is SNEGSKA in the germline V gene (reference sequence). This CDR3 contains 13 residues. The CDR3 loop is CSASRLGENIQYF. DNA for the CDR3: TGCAGTGCTAGTAGGTTGGGAGAAAACATTCAGTACTTC.

The CDR3 sequence: CASMAGDRQYF. CDR3 DNA: TGTGCCAGCATGGCTGGGGATAGGCAGTACTTC. This rearrangement joins TRBV7-2 to TRBJ2-4; no firm D call. Trimming cost V 7 bases and J 13 bases, with 14 bases left between them. The CDR3 spans 11 residues. The germline CDR1 and CDR2 sequences are SGHTA and FQGNSA.

The genes are TRBV20-1 and TRBJ2-1, with 11 bases matching TRBD2. Trimming at V came to 7 bases and at J to 8 bases, leaving 13 bases not matched to a gene. The germline V gene has CDR1 DFQATT and CDR2 SNEGSKA (reference sequence). CDR3 length: 15 amino acids. CDR3: CSGETSGGSGDEQFF. In DNA form, the CDR3 reads TGCAGTGGCGAAACTAGCGGGGGCAGTGGGGATGAGCAGTTCTTC.

The chain employs TRBV11-2 and TRBJ2-4; 9 bases agree with TRBD1. TRBJ2-7 matches the DNA end more closely, so the J call is doubtful. This CDR3 has 13 amino acids. Germline V CDR1 and CDR2: SGHAT, FQNNGV. Here the CDR3 reads CASSRTGVGEQYV. The CDR3 DNA sequence: TGTGCCAGCAGCCGGACAGGGGTTGGCGAGCAGTACGTC.

Note on this clonotype: A read error may explain this, as a much larger clone is one base away. V and J are TRBV7-2 and TRBJ2-3; 9 bases match TRBD1. With V trimmed by 4 bases and J by 8 bases, 10 bases remained unmatched. The CDR3 is made up of 15 amino acids. Germline assignment: CDR1 SGHTA and CDR2 FQGNSA. DNA of the CDR3: TGTGCCAGCAGCTCGGGACAGGGCCGGGCAGCTACGCAGTATTTT. Translation: CASSSGQGRAATQYF.

V gene TRBV6-1 combines with J gene TRBJ2-7; either TRBD1 or TRBD2 may supply D (6 bases each). The CDR3 covers 15 residues. Between the trimmed V and J ends, which lost 3 bases and 2 bases, there was a span of 14 bases. Germline values: CDR1 MNHNS, CDR2 SASEGT. This CDR3 reads CASSEVRGGTYEQYF. The CDR3 DNA follows: TGTGCCAGCAGTGAGGTCAGGGGAGGAACCTACGAGCAGTACTTC.

The chain combines TRBV20-1 with TRBJ2-7; D not resolved. Germline CDR1 DFQATT, CDR2 SNEGSKA (reference sequence). This CDR3 is 13 amino acids long. With 0 bases removed from V and 5 bases from J, the gap between germline ends came to 11 bases. CDR3: CSARDIATHEQYF. The CDR3 nucleotides are TGCAGTGCTAGAGATATCGCGACGCACGAGCAGTACTTC.

The sample holds a few counts of this clonotype. This sequence joins TRBV10-3 and TRBJ2-5, with 10 bases matching TRBD1. The CDR3 covers 17 residues. CDR1 ENHRY and CDR2 SYGVKD come from the germline V gene. The trim removed 11 bases at V and 4 bases at J, leaving 19 bases unmatched. The CDR3 nucleotides read TGTGCCGCCCGATTAGGCTCTGGGACAGGGGTTGGAGAGACCCAGTACTTC. This codes for CAARLGSGTGVGETQYF.

This clonotype was counted between two and nine times. The chain joins TRBV25-1 to TRBJ2-7, with TRBD1 matching over 10 bases. There are 15 residues in the CDR3. V was clipped by 4 bases and J by 3 bases; unmatched bases: 6. Germline-derived CDR1 and CDR2 are MGHDK and SYGVNS. The CDR3 coding sequence is TGTGCCAGCAGTGGATGGACAGGGGGACACTACGAGCAGTACTTC. It yields the protein CASSGWTGGHYEQYF.

This chain joins TRBV7-2 and TRBJ1-5, with D uncertain. V was trimmed by 2 bases and J by 5 bases, leaving 16 bases between them. The CDR3 length is 16 residues. The germline CDR1 and CDR2 sequences are SGHTA and FQGNSA. For the CDR3, the DNA is TGTGCCAGCAGCTTAAAGGGAGGGCCGGTATATCAGCCCCAGCATTTT. Translation: CASSLKGGPVYQPQHF.

This rearrangement joins TRBV6-1 to TRBJ2-3, with TRBD1 matching 8 bases. V lost 6 bases to trimming and J lost 1 base; unmatched junction nucleotides: 12. Germline assignment: CDR1 MNHNS and CDR2 SASEGT. The length of the CDR3 is 17 residues. CDR3 in amino acids: CASSGPAGTGRTDTQYF. CDR3 DNA: TGTGCCAGCAGCGGCCCTGCAGGGACAGGACGCACAGATACGCAGTATTTT.

This clonotype was detected a few times. The chain uses TRBV15 and TRBJ1-2; D gene ambiguous. V was shortened by 1 base and J by 1 base, with 10 bases between the two germline ends. This CDR3 has 15 residues. Germline assignment: CDR1 LNHNV and CDR2 YYDKDF (reference sequence). CDR3 coding DNA: TGTGCCACCAGCAGAGGGACCGGAGTTAACTATGGCTACACCTTC. Translated: CATSRGTGVNYGYTF.

The V and J genes are TRBV20-1 and TRBJ1-1; the D gene is possibly TRBD1 (6 bases). The CDR3 consists of 14 residues. V lost 6 bases and J 4 bases, leaving 18 bases between the germline ends. Germline V gene data show CDR1 as DFQATT and CDR2 as SNEGSKA (reference sequence). In DNA form, the CDR3 reads TGCAGTGCCCTCCGGGGGGCGAGTGTCACTGAAGCTTTCTTT. Amino acid sequence: CSALRGASVTEAFF.

This clonotype has a handful of counts. CDR3 sequence (DNA): TGTGCCAGCAGCTTCAGGGCCGGAGGGGACTACGAGCAGTACTTC. Translating gives CASSFRAGGDYEQYF. The V call is TRBV7-2, the J call TRBJ2-7, with D possibly TRBD2 on 6 matching bases. This CDR3 has 15 amino acids. Trimming left V 3 bases short and J 3 bases short, with 15 bases between. CDR1 and CDR2 from the germline V gene are SGHTA and FQGNSA.

The gene calls are TRBV28 and TRBJ1-2; D unresolved. Trimming took 5 bases from V and 4 from J, leaving 8 bases between them. Germline lookup yields CDR1 MDHEN and CDR2 SYDVKM. The CDR3 loop spans 12 amino acids. The CDR3 nucleotides are TGTGCCAGCAGTGGGTCCTTCTATGGCTACACCTTC. Amino acid sequence: CASSGSFYGYTF.